These 5 T cell receptor beta chains were sequenced from one sample in a study of OX40 agonist ivuxolimab in advanced cancers. Using immunoSEQ multiplex PCR, the repertoire was profiled, and TCRdb retains in-frame clones only, with some absent. The sample includes tens of thousands of clones, around 93% of them seen just once. The starting material was CD4+ or CD8+ T cells sorted from blood, obtained in a trial of the OX40 agonist ivuxolimab. All receptors derive from an adult with an advanced solid tumor such as melanoma, head and neck, liver or kidney cancer.

This rearrangement joins TRBV6-6 to TRBJ2-5; D is unclear. The CDR3 spans 12 residues. The V end lost 6 bases, the J end lost 4 bases, and 9 bases lay between the germline ends. Germline CDR1 MNHNY, CDR2 SVGAGI (reference sequence). CDR3 DNA: TGTGCCAGCAGACGTCTCGGAGAGACCCAGTACTTC. This encodes CASRRLGETQYF.

The rearrangement uses TRBV27 and TRBJ2-1; 9 bases map to TRBD1. V shed 6 bases, J shed 3 bases, and the junction held 3 bases outside the gene matches. The CDR3 sequence is 14 residues long. Germline values: CDR1 MNHEY, CDR2 SMNVEV (reference sequence). The CDR3 is CASRPGQGYNEQFF. The CDR3 coding sequence is TGTGCCAGCAGGCCGGGACAGGGCTACAATGAGCAGTTCTTC.

V gene TRBV6-5 combines with J gene TRBJ2-5; possibly TRBD2 for D (7 bases). The V and J ends lost 0 bases and 5 bases respectively, with 13 bases between them. Per the germline V gene, CDR1 is MNHEY and CDR2 is SVGAGI. This CDR3 has 15 amino acids. The CDR3 DNA reads as TGTGCCAGCAGTTACTCGGTGGGCGGGGGCGAGACCCAGTACTTC. Residues: CASSYSVGGGETQYF.

CDR3 nucleotide sequence: TGTGCCAGTAGTATTCAGGGACTAGCGGTTCAAGAGACCCAGTACTTC. The encoded protein is CASSIQGLAVQETQYF. The chain combines TRBV19 with TRBJ2-5; TRBD2 matches 11 bases. This CDR3 is built from 16 residues. The germline V gene encodes CDR1 LNHDA and CDR2 SQIVND (reference sequence). With V trimmed by 3 bases and J by 2 bases, 5 bases remained unmatched.

The chain carries TRBV18 and TRBJ2-7; D possibly uses TRBD1 or TRBD2 (5 bases each). The CDR3 is made up of 13 amino acids. Germline values: CDR1 KGHSH, CDR2 LQKENI. The V end lost 6 bases, the J end lost 6 bases, and 15 bases lay between the germline ends. The CDR3 nucleotides are TGTGCCAGCTCCCCGGGGCAGATTGGCGAGCAGTACTTC. This sequence encodes CASSPGQIGEQYF. Full variable domain (remainder filled in from reference TRBV18 and TRBJ2-7): NAGVMQNPRHLVRRRGQEARLRCSPMKGHSHVYWYRQLPEEGLKFMVYLQKENIIDESGMPKERFSAEFPKEGPSILRIQQVVRGDSAAYFCASSPGQIGEQYFGPGTRLTVT.